A selection of T cell receptor beta chains follows, all from one sample in a study of CD8+ T cells in alopecia areata. Sequencing was performed with immunoSEQ multiplex PCR; in TCRdb, only in-frame clones are kept and a portion is missing. The sample consists of some 170,000 clones, 50% to 75% of them appearing once. The source material was CD4+ T cells sorted from blood, sampled at approximately week 60, from a patient treated with tofacitinib. These TCRs come from a human donor with alopecia areata. CDR3s include the opening cysteine and the closing phenylalanine or tryptophan. The D gene is left open where the match is weak. Only part of the rows carry a size: once, few, many, or a class if the clone is expanded.

TRBV25-1,TRBJ1-2,-,-,CASSEYRGAAGYTF,TGTGCCAGCAGTGAATACAGGGGCGCTGCCGGCTACACCTTC
TRBV11-3,TRBJ2-7,TRBD1,few,CASSSPGLTGFYEQYF,TGTGCCAGCAGCTCGCCCGGCCTGACAGGGTTCTACGAGCAGTACTTC
TRBV6-1,TRBJ2-7,-,-,CASSEDHGPTTSKYF,TGTGCCAGCAGTGAAGATCACGGACCTACTACGAGCAAGTACTTC
TRBV25-1,TRBJ1-1,-,-,CASSGGGTEAFF,TGTGCCAGCAGTGGTGGGGGTACTGAAGCTTTCTTT
TRBV2,TRBJ2-3,TRBD2,-,CASMGGTWDYSTDTQYF,TGTGCCAGCATGGGGGGTACATGGGACTACAGCACAGATACGCAGTATTTT
TRBV30,TRBJ2-7,-,once,CAWSRGETYEQYF,TGTGCCTGGAGTAGGGGGGAAACCTACGAGCAGTACTTC
TRBV27,TRBJ1-2,-,-,CASSPTARTNYGYTF,TGTGCCAGCAGCCCGACAGCCAGAACTAACTATGGCTACACCTTC
TRBV4-1,TRBJ2-5,-,-,CASSQGGLGETQYF,TGCGCCAGCAGCCAAGGAGGACTCGGAGAGACCCAGTACTTC
TRBV7-2,TRBJ1-2,-,-,CASSLASRTYGYTF,TGTGCCAGCAGCTTAGCTTCACGGACCTATGGCTACACCTTC
TRBV29-1,TRBJ1-2,-,few,CSVGESGRPLWLNTF,TGCAGCGTTGGAGAAAGTGGAAGGCCACTATGGCTGAACACCTTC
TRBV6-6,TRBJ1-1,-,-,CASSYSARTNTEAFF,TGTGCCAGCAGTTACTCGGCCAGGACGAACACTGAAGCTTTCTTT
TRBV20-1,TRBJ2-5,-,-,CSVRVEETQYF,TGCAGCGTCAGGGTAGAAGAGACCCAGTACTTC
TRBV29-1,TRBJ1-2,-,-,CSVDNRERRDYGYTF,TGCAGCGTTGATAATAGGGAAAGAAGGGACTATGGCTACACCTTC
TRBV30,TRBJ1-1,TRBD1,-,CAWLDRGRITEAFF,TGTGCCTGGCTTGACAGGGGGCGCATCACTGAAGCTTTCTTT
TRBV2,TRBJ1-5,-,few,CASSPGRGSNQPQHF,TGTGCCAGCAGCCCCGGCAGGGGTAGCAATCAGCCCCAGCATTTT
TRBV10-3,TRBJ1-2,-,once,CAISLEVTYGYTF,TGTGCCATCAGTCTAGAGGTTACCTATGGCTACACCTTC
TRBV10-3,TRBJ2-7,TRBD1,-,CAISGTGVSYEQYF,TGTGCCATCAGCGGGACAGGGGTATCCTACGAGCAGTACTTC
TRBV30,TRBJ1-1,-,-,CAWNVRTEAFF,TGTGCCTGGAACGTGCGGACTGAAGCTTTCTTT
TRBV29-1,TRBJ1-1,-,-,CSGSRGRGTEAFF,TGCAGCGGTAGCCGGGGGCGCGGCACTGAAGCTTTCTTT
TRBV30,TRBJ1-2,-,-,CAWSVTGHGYTF,TGTGCCTGGAGTGTAACAGGCCATGGCTACACCTTC
TRBV6-5,TRBJ1-1,-,-,CASSYKSEAFF,TGTGCCAGCAGTTACAAGTCTGAAGCTTTCTTT
TRBV23-1,TRBJ1-6,TRBD1,-,CASSHTDRNSSPLHF,TGCGCCAGCAGTCACACGGACAGGAATAGTTCACCCCTCCACTTT